A single T cell receptor beta chain is shown here with its context. Antigen specificity is unknown. This entry belongs to a study of shared clonotypes between healthy human individuals. It was at deep level that the assay was run. Investigators spread the genomic DNA of each subset evenly over several immunoSEQ plates. Assay: immunoSEQ multiplex PCR; the TCRdb copy retains only in-frame clones and omits some. The sample comprises about 1 million clones, about 75% of which are singletons, and around 1.5% rests with the top ten. The study's findings and limits: All-four-donor shared clonotypes had higher generation probabilities than non-shared clonotypes did.

The CDR3 covers 15 residues. Germline trimming cut 4 bases from V and 1 base from J; bases unmatched to any gene: 3. Specimen: memory CD4+ T cells sorted from blood. Subset denoted: CD45RA-negative fraction. The rearrangement links TRBV5-3 to TRBJ2-2, with 8 bases lining up with TRBD2. TRBV5-3 carries the ORF label, with uncertain function. The clonotype comes from a man in his late teens or twenties in good health. This CDR3 reads CARSTSGGNTGELFF. In nucleotides, the CDR3 is TGTGCCAGAAGCACGAGCGGGGGGAACACCGGGGAGCTGTTTTTT.